A single sample is the source of the 15 T cell receptor beta chains below, sequenced in a study of CD8+ T cells in alopecia areata. Treatment described: oral pan-JAK inhibitor, 5-10 mg twice daily. Isolated RNA was reverse transcribed into cDNA used as the sequencing template. This table comes from immunoSEQ multiplex PCR, and its TCRdb copy is limited to in-frame clones, with some not included. The data show roughly 200,000 clones, 50% to 60% seen once. The sequencing here drew on CD4+ T cells sorted from blood, taken at week 4, from a patient treated with tofacitinib. The source is a human donor with alopecia areata.

V and J are TRBV4-2 and TRBJ1-5; perhaps TRBD1 as D (5 bases). The V gene lost 0 bases and the J gene lost 6 bases, with 15 bases spanning the gap. CDR1 is LGHNA and CDR2 is YNFKEQ in the germline V gene. CDR3 size: 16 residues. The CDR3 region has the DNA TGTGCCAGCAGCCAAGATTACGGCGAAAGGGGTCAGCCCCAGCATTTT. This codes for CASSQDYGERGQPQHF.

The chain is built from TRBV6-5 and TRBJ1-1; 7 nucleotides agree with TRBD1. V shed 1 base and J 4 bases; nucleotides not matched to a gene: 3. Looked up from germline, CDR1 is MNHEY and CDR2 is SVGAGI. The CDR3 runs to 14 residues. CDR3 nucleotide sequence: TGTGCCAGCAGTTACTACAGGGGTGGCACTGAAGCTTTCTTT. As protein: CASSYYRGGTEAFF.

The V gene is TRBV7-6, the J gene TRBJ1-1; 7 bases are a match to TRBD1. J gave up 6 bases and V 4 bases, and 5 bases lay outside the gene matches. Germline V gives CDR1 SGHVS, CDR2 FNYEAQ. The CDR3 contains 13 residues. CDR3 region: CASSSGGTAEAFF. CDR3 sequence (DNA): TGTGCCAGCAGCTCAGGGGGGACCGCTGAAGCTTTCTTT.

This clone was seen a few times. The chain recombines TRBV30 with TRBJ1-6; D not certain. Germline values: CDR1 GTSNPN, CDR2 SVGIG (reference sequence). V lost 4 bases and J 7 bases, leaving 11 bases between the germline ends. The CDR3 consists of 13 residues. The CDR3 DNA reads as TGTGCCTGGACTAGGCGGTCGAATTCACCCCTCCACTTT. This codes for CAWTRRSNSPLHF. The entire variable domain, with the rest obtained from reference TRBV30 and TRBJ1-6, is as follows: SQTIHQWPATLVQPVGSPLSLECTVEGTSNPNLYWYRQAAGRGLQLLFYSVGIGQISSEVPQNLSASRPQDRQFILSSKKLLLSDSGFYLCAWTRRSNSPLHFGNGTRLTVT.

This sequence joins TRBV15 and TRBJ1-5; D ambiguous. The CDR3 consists of 13 residues. Trimming took off 7 bases at V and 6 bases at J, with 13 bases between the two ends. Germline V lookup: CDR1 LNHNV, CDR2 YYDKDF (reference sequence). Written as DNA, the CDR3 is TGTGCCACCACCCTCTCGGGGAGTCAGCCCCAGCATTTT. Translated, it gives CATTLSGSQPQHF.

The V gene is TRBV15, the J gene TRBJ1-5, with 7 positions matching TRBD1. This CDR3 comprises 14 residues. Germline-derived CDR1 and CDR2 are LNHNV and YYDKDF (reference sequence). With 5 bases clipped from V and 5 bases from J, the junction kept 6 bases outside the gene matches. This CDR3 is CATSPQGRDQPQHF. The CDR3 region has the DNA TGTGCCACCAGCCCACAGGGGCGCGATCAGCCCCAGCATTTT.

The rearrangement links TRBV9 to TRBJ2-7; D gene unclear. Germline CDR1 and CDR2: SGDLS and YYNGEE. The CDR3 length is 15 residues. V was clipped by 0 bases and J by 0 bases, with 10 bases between them. The CDR3 coding sequence is TGTGCCAGCAGCGTAGGCGACGCCCTCTCCTACGAGCAGTACTTC. Its translation is CASSVGDALSYEQYF.

CDR3 sequence reads: CASGRAQNEQFF. In nucleotides, the CDR3 is TGTGCCAGCGGGAGGGCTCAGAATGAGCAGTTCTTC. The genes are TRBV6-5 and TRBJ2-1, with 7 nucleotides matching TRBD2. After removal of 8 bases from V and 7 bases from J, the junction contained 5 bases not matched to a gene. Germline loops: CDR1 MNHEY, CDR2 SVGAGI. This CDR3 contains 12 residues.

V usage is TRBV6-1 and J usage is TRBJ1-2, with D maybe TRBD1 (5 bases). V lost 7 bases, J lost 7 bases, and 16 bases lay in between. The CDR3 covers 13 residues. The germline CDR1 and CDR2 sequences are MNHNS and SASEGT. The CDR3 spells CASTPPGLGGYTF. The CDR3 DNA is TGTGCCAGCACGCCGCCGGGGCTGGGTGGCTACACCTTC.

This clone was observed a handful of times. The rearrangement uses TRBV19 and TRBJ1-3, with unresolved D. V was shortened by 6 bases and J by 2 bases, with 17 bases between the two germline ends. Germline V gene sequence: CDR1 LNHDA, CDR2 SQIVND (reference sequence). The CDR3 runs 16 residues. The CDR3 loop reads CASRDMRSTPGNTIYF. CDR3 nucleotides: TGTGCCAGTAGAGATATGAGGTCCACTCCTGGAAACACCATATATTTT.

In regard to this clone: Other DNA sequences from this sample encode an identical CDR3 as well. The V and J genes are TRBV5-1 and TRBJ2-3; a possible D gene is TRBD2 (5 bases). Germline CDR1 is SGHRS and CDR2 is YFSETQ. The CDR3 loop spans 14 amino acids. V was shortened by 4 bases and J by 0 bases, with 9 bases between the two germline ends. The CDR3 coding sequence is TGCGCCAGCAGCCTTAGGACTAGCACAGATACGCAGTATTTT. Residues: CASSLRTSTDTQYF.

The J gene is TRBJ2-7, the V gene TRBV5-4, with 12 nucleotides matching TRBD1. V lost 4 bases and J lost 6; bases outside the gene matches: 11. Germline V gene data show CDR1 as SGHNT and CDR2 as YYREEE (reference sequence). The CDR3 is made up of 16 amino acids. Written as DNA, the CDR3 is TGTGCCAGCAGCATGGGACAGGGGGCTTTTCCCGCCGAGCAGTACTTC. Translation gives CASSMGQGAFPAEQYF.

The chain couples TRBV29-1 to TRBJ1-1, with D perhaps TRBD1 (5 bases). Germline-derived CDR1 and CDR2 are SQVTM and ANQGSEA. The V and J ends lost 1 base and 0 bases respectively, with 9 bases between them. This CDR3 has 14 amino acids. The CDR3 protein is CSVEGGWMNTEAFF. DNA for the CDR3: TGCAGCGTTGAAGGGGGGTGGATGAACACTGAAGCTTTCTTT.

V gene TRBV5-1 combines with J gene TRBJ2-7; D possibly matches TRBD1 or TRBD2 (6 bases each). The CDR3 runs to 14 residues. Germline V gene lookup returns CDR1 SGHRS and CDR2 YFSETQ. V was clipped by 2 bases and J by 2 bases, with 11 bases between them. Here the CDR3 DNA reads TGCGCCAGCAGCTTAGGGGGAGGCACCTACGAGCAGTACTTC. This encodes CASSLGGGTYEQYF.

The CDR3 loop is CASSRRQGPQPQHF. CDR3 sequence (DNA): TGTGCCAGCAGCAGACGACAGGGTCCCCAGCCCCAGCATTTT. The chain combines TRBV5-6 with TRBJ1-5; 7 nucleotides agree with TRBD1. With V trimmed by 4 bases and J by 7 bases, 8 bases remained unmatched. CDR3 length: 14 amino acids. Germline V lookup: CDR1 SGHDT, CDR2 YYEEEE.